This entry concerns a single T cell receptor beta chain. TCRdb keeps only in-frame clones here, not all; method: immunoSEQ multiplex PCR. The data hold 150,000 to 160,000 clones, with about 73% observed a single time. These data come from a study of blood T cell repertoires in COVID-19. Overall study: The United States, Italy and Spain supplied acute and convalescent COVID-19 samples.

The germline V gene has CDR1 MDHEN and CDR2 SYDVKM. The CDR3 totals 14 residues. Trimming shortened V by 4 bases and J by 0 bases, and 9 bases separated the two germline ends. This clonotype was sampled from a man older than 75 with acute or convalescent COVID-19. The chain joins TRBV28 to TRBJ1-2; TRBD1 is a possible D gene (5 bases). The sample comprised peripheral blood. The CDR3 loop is CASSSGLSNYGYTF. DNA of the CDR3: TGTGCCAGCAGTTCAGGGCTTTCTAACTATGGCTACACCTTC.